This TCR beta chain came from a study of T cell repertoires in cytomegalovirus infection. Details on this clonotype: One end of the junction does not line up with germline, which may come from a read error.

Per the germline V gene, CDR1 is LNHDA and CDR2 is SQIVND (reference sequence). CDR3 length: 14 residues. Via MiXCR, TCRdb re-called the reads, giving one row per CDR3 protein. This table holds more than 200,000 distinct CDR3 sequences, approximately 9.2% found once. The chain links TRBV19 to TRBJ1-5, with TRBD1 matching 8 bases. The sequenced sample consisted of PBMCs. This sequence was found in a human donor in good health (CMV status not recorded). Some clones in this sample may be carry-over from other donors' samples. The CDR3: CASSIGQGKQPQHF. The CDR3 region has the DNA TGTGCCAGTAGTATTGGACAGGGCAAACAGCCCCAGCATTTT.